This TCR beta chain stems from a study of T-cell memory formation after mild COVID-19 (dated by TCRdb to about 2021). Study-wide context: Most TCR sequence clusters were specific to one of the two donors. T-cell clones expanding and contracting after mild COVID-19 in a couple of donors were tracked by longitudinal TCRalpha and TCRbeta repertoire sequencing. The cohort was made up of two young adult volunteers, one female and one male, who were previously healthy.

From its cysteine to its phenylalanine, the CDR3 spans 14 amino acids. The retained sequence is limited to the CDR3, 42 bases, with the frame set at the first base. Via the germline V gene, CDR1 is SGHTA and CDR2 FQGNSA. Points the paper makes about the study in general: Contracting CD4+ clones turned up mainly in the CM and EM memory subsets, whereas EMRA was where CD8+ clones were enriched. SARS-CoV-2 specificity was not confirmed for the second-wave clones peaking on day 37. Some responding clones were found in pre-infection memory, which suggests that pre-existing cross-reactive memory T cells took part in the SARS-CoV-2 response. The study covered only two mild cases, and larger cohorts including severe cases with pre-infection samples were considered necessary. Clones contracting from day 15 to 85 had balanced CD4/CD8 phenotypes, while a second wave expanding from day 15 to 37 was biased towards CD4+.

Ficoll-Paque density gradient centrifugation was the method used to isolate PBMCs. This clonotype has just a few counts. The antigen it recognizes is unknown. At one end, the junction sequence differs from germline, possibly due to a read error. Data came from an Illumina NovaSeq 6000. Using 5'RACE with constant-segment primers, TCRalpha and TCRbeta cDNA libraries were constructed, with sample barcodes and unique molecular identifiers added in the process. Trizol reagent was used to extract RNA from every sample. Library amplification was performed in two PCR steps, and a second sample barcode and Illumina TruSeq adapters were introduced in the second step. Sequencing of libraries was performed on an Illumina NovaSeq with 2 x 150 bp paired-end reads. The source study handled its data this way. Reads were demultiplexed and collapsed into UMI-guided consensus sequences with migec v1.2.7. Using mixcr v2.1.11, UMI consensuses were aligned to TRA and TRB V and J templates and then assembled into clonotypes. A clonotype was counted as expanded or contracted only when both edgeR and NoisET called the clonotype significant, with the noise models trained on biological replicates. For edgeR calls, the cutoffs were a false discovery rate-adjusted p below 0.01 and a log2 fold-change threshold of 1. As an exploratory analysis of dynamics, max-normalized trajectories of the 1000 most abundant clonotypes were examined by PCA with hierarchical clustering. Separately sequenced CD4+ and CD8+ repertoires were used to assign a CD4 or CD8 phenotype to each responding clone. TCRdb passed the public sequencing reads through fastp at Q25 and MiXCR, retaining productive beta sequences. One record per CDR3 amino acid sequence lists the most common genes and DNA. The authors' filters were not applied to this entry. The sample contains some 330,000 distinct CDR3 sequences, around 21% of them found a single time. Of the sample, around 12% falls within the top ten clones.

The chain joins TRBV7-2 to TRBJ2-1; the junction holds 10 bases that match TRBD2. This clonotype originated in an adult woman who had mild COVID-19 (a few samples of this study predate the infection). The sample titles of this study are shuffled in the database, so cell type and time point are left out; the donor was told from shared clones. The sequencing input was PBMCs or a T cell subset sorted from them (not recorded which). The CDR3 region has the sequence CASSLAIAGGSGLF. The nucleotides are TGTGCCAGCAGCTTAGCGATAGCGGGAGGTAGCGGGCTCTTC.